The clone carrying this T cell receptor beta chain showed up just once. Profiled with immunoSEQ multiplex PCR; TCRdb holds only in-frame clones, not every one. The table has 86,000 or so clones, about nine tenths seen once. The data stem from a study of T cell responses to AZD1222 COVID-19 vaccine. The TCR originated in an adult in good health. The sequenced sample was peripheral blood, obtained on day 0 of MenACWY control vaccination.

This chain's CDR3 is CAWSPQGNYGYTF. CDR3 coding DNA: TGTGCCTGGAGTCCCCAGGGGAACTATGGCTACACCTTC. The V call is TRBV30, the J call TRBJ1-2; possible D gene TRBD1, 6 bases. Trimming shortened V by 2 bases and J by 2 bases, and 9 bases separated the two germline ends. The germline CDR1 and CDR2 sequences are GTSNPN and SVGIG (reference sequence). The CDR3 runs to 13 residues. Using reference TRBV30 and TRBJ1-2 for the parts outside the CDR3, the full variable domain is SQTIHQWPATLVQPVGSPLSLECTVEGTSNPNLYWYRQAAGRGLQLLFYSVGIGQISSEVPQNLSASRPQDRQFILSSKKLLLSDSGFYLCAWSPQGNYGYTFGSGTRLTVV.